One sample yielded the 27 T cell receptor beta chains listed below, sequenced in a study of OX40 agonist ivuxolimab in advanced cancers. TCRdb's copy holds only in-frame clones and misses some; the assay was immunoSEQ multiplex PCR. The sample carries about 52,000 clones, approximately 87% recorded once. The sample was CD4+ or CD8+ T cells sorted from blood, taken in a trial of the OX40 agonist ivuxolimab. These receptors came from an adult with an advanced solid tumor such as melanoma, head and neck, liver or kidney cancer.

The chain combines TRBV2 with TRBJ2-1; D possibly uses TRBD1 or TRBD2 (5 bases each). V was pared by 7 bases and J by 7 bases, with 17 bases between. Per germline, CDR1 SNHLY and CDR2 FYNNEI. CDR3 size: 14 residues. The CDR3 DNA is TGTGCCAGCATCCGAAAGGGACCGCCGAATGAGCAGTTCTTC. Amino acids: CASIRKGPPNEQFF.

The chain is built from TRBV6-5 and TRBJ2-1, with 8 bases identical to TRBD2. V shed 7 bases, J shed 8 bases, and the junction held 10 bases outside the gene matches. The CDR3 sequence is 14 residues long. Germline assignment: CDR1 MNHEY and CDR2 SVGAGI. In DNA form, the CDR3 reads TGTGCCAGCAACCCATGGACTAGCAGGGATGAGCAGTTCTTC. Amino acid sequence: CASNPWTSRDEQFF.

This clone was recorded once. The V gene is TRBV6-5, the J gene TRBJ2-7; the D is unclear. V lost 2 bases to trimming and J lost 5 bases, with 13 bases between them. This CDR3 region has 14 residues. Germline CDR1 MNHEY, CDR2 SVGAGI. The CDR3 sequence is CASSYRVDTDEQYF. The CDR3, as DNA: TGTGCCAGCAGTTACCGGGTTGACACCGACGAGCAGTACTTC.

This chain uses TRBV27 with TRBJ1-4, with unresolved D. Trimming removed 6 bases from V and 4 bases from J, with 3 bases in between. Germline lookup yields CDR1 MNHEY and CDR2 SMNVEV (reference sequence). CDR3 size: 11 residues. CDR3 sequence: CASRGNEKLFF. DNA of the CDR3: TGTGCCAGCAGGGGTAATGAAAAACTGTTTTTT.

The chain joins TRBV25-1 to TRBJ1-6; no clear D gene. Looked up from germline, CDR1 is MGHDK and CDR2 is SYGVNS. V was shortened by 4 bases and J by 6 bases, with 13 bases between the two germline ends. This CDR3 is built from 15 residues. CDR3 sequence (DNA): TGTGCCAGCAGTGGCTCCGAGGGTACTAATTCACCCCTCCACTTT. It specifies CASSGSEGTNSPLHF.

The chain couples TRBV2 to TRBJ2-7; possibly TRBD1 for D (6 bases). V was shortened by 3 bases and J by 5 bases, with 17 bases between the two germline ends. This CDR3 is built from 15 residues. The germline CDR1 and CDR2 sequences are SNHLY and FYNNEI. CDR3 nucleotides: TGTGCCAGCAGTGATCGAACAGGGTGGTCAGACGAGCAGTACTTC. Its protein product is CASSDRTGWSDEQYF. The whole variable domain, remainder taken from reference TRBV2 and TRBJ2-7, is EPEVTQTPSHQVTQMGQEVILRCVPISNHLYFYWYRQILGQKVEFLVSFYNNEISEKSEIFDDQFSVERPDGSNFTLKIRSTKLEDSAMYFCASSDRTGWSDEQYFGPGTRLTVT.

The J gene is TRBJ2-5, the V gene TRBV7-2, with 11 bases identical to TRBD2. Germline loops: CDR1 SGHTA, CDR2 FQGNSA. This CDR3 spans 16 amino acids. V dropped 5 bases and J dropped 5; count of bases not matched to a gene: 10. CDR3 residues: CASSAYSGGAGETQYF. CDR3 in DNA: TGTGCCAGCAGCGCCTATAGCGGGGGGGCCGGGGAGACCCAGTACTTC. The full variable domain, in which reference TRBV7-2 and TRBJ2-5 provide the parts outside the CDR3, is GAGVSQSPSNKVTEKGKDVELRCDPISGHTALYWYRQSLGQGLEFLIYFQGNSAPDKSGLPSDRFSAERTGGSVSTLTIQRTQQEDSAVYLCASSAYSGGAGETQYFGPGTRLLVL.

The chain carries TRBV7-6 and TRBJ2-1, with 11 bases lining up with TRBD1. V was clipped by 1 base and J by 3 bases; unmatched bases: 8. Germline V CDR1 and CDR2: SGHVS, FNYEAQ. The CDR3 totals 18 residues. The CDR3 spells CASSLDLGDRGNYNEQFF. DNA of the CDR3: TGTGCCAGCAGCTTAGACCTGGGGGACAGGGGGAACTACAATGAGCAGTTCTTC.

The chain links TRBV6-5 to TRBJ2-1; 7 bases agree with TRBD1. Germline trimming cut 5 bases from V and 6 bases from J; bases unmatched to any gene: 7. CDR3 length equals 14 residues. Per germline, CDR1 MNHEY and CDR2 SVGAGI. CDR3 in amino acids: CASSTWTGGNEQFF. The CDR3 DNA sequence: TGTGCCAGCAGTACCTGGACAGGTGGCAATGAGCAGTTCTTC.

The chain employs TRBV6-5 and TRBJ1-5; TRBD1 matches 7 bases. The CDR3 sequence is 14 residues long. The germline CDR1 and CDR2 sequences are MNHEY and SVGAGI. With 6 bases clipped from V and 9 bases from J, the junction kept 11 bases outside the gene matches. The CDR3 here is CASSRTAGGLPQHF. In DNA, the CDR3 is TGTGCCAGCAGCCGCACAGCAGGGGGTTTGCCCCAGCATTTT.

Comment on this clone: Other DNA sequences in the same sample also yield this CDR3. This chain links TRBV5-1 with TRBJ2-2, with D possibly being TRBD1 or TRBD2 (7 bases each). Trimming stripped 0 bases from V and 5 bases from J, with 14 bases between. CDR1 and CDR2 (germline): SGHRS, YFSETQ. The CDR3 is 16 amino acids. The CDR3 sequence is CASSLGEGAGTGELFF. The CDR3 DNA reads TGCGCCAGCAGCTTGGGGGAGGGGGCCGGAACCGGGGAGCTGTTTTTT.

J is TRBJ1-1 and V is TRBV5-5; a weak D match, TRBD1 (6 bases). Trimming removed 2 bases at V and 10 bases at J, with 15 bases between. The germline gives CDR1 SGHKS, CDR2 YYEKEE (reference sequence). This CDR3 contains 13 residues. DNA of the CDR3: TGTGCCAGCAGCTTCAGGGGCGAAAGTGTAGCTTTCTTT. Translation: CASSFRGESVAFF.

This clone was counted between two and nine times. The chain carries TRBV2 and TRBJ1-6; D not resolved. V lost 4 bases, J lost 5 bases, and 9 bases lay in between. Germline V CDR1 and CDR2: SNHLY, FYNNEI. This CDR3 comprises 14 residues. CDR3: CASSGTDHNSPLHF. CDR3 bases: TGTGCCAGCAGTGGGACCGACCATAATTCACCCCTCCACTTT.

The table lists this clone with a count of one. The chain recombines TRBV5-1 with TRBJ1-1; D perhaps matches TRBD1 (5 bases). V was cut by 4 bases and J by 0 bases, with 13 bases left in between. The CDR3 is 15 amino acids. Germline CDR1 reads SGHRS; CDR2 reads YFSETQ. CDR3 nucleotide sequence: TGCGCCAGCAGCCCCCCGGGGGTGCTGAACACTGAAGCTTTCTTT. Translating gives CASSPPGVLNTEAFF. The complete variable domain, with remaining parts taken from reference TRBV5-1 and TRBJ1-1, reads KAGVTQTPRYLIKTRGQQVTLSCSPISGHRSVSWYQQTPGQGLQFLFEYFSETQRNKGNFPGRFSGRQFSNSRSEMNVSTLELGDSALYLCASSPPGVLNTEAFFGQGTRLTVV.

The chain links TRBV11-2 to TRBJ2-5; TRBD1 or TRBD2 may be the D gene (6 bases each). V was pared by 3 bases and J by 5 bases, with 16 bases between. The CDR3 covers 15 residues. In germline, CDR1 is SGHAT, CDR2 FQNNGV. Here the CDR3 reads CASSFESGAGETQYF. In nucleotides, the CDR3 is TGTGCCAGCAGCTTCGAGTCGGGGGCCGGGGAGACCCAGTACTTC.

The chain joins TRBV18 to TRBJ1-6; perhaps TRBD1 as D (5 bases). Germline assignment: CDR1 KGHSH and CDR2 LQKENI. The ends were cut back, 3 bases at V and 3 bases at J, with 18 bases in the middle. The CDR3 loop spans 18 amino acids. This chain's CDR3 is CASSPARTSGSYNSPLHF. CDR3 DNA sequence: TGTGCCAGCTCACCGGCAAGGACATCCGGAAGCTATAATTCACCCCTCCACTTT.

V and J are TRBV7-2 and TRBJ1-3; D is unresolved. In germline, CDR1 is SGHTA, CDR2 FQGNSA. The CDR3 is made up of 15 amino acids. The germline V and J ends were trimmed by 2 bases and 0 bases, with 8 bases remaining between them. In DNA form, the CDR3 reads TGTGCCAGCAGCTTATGGTCCCGCTCTGGAAACACCATATATTTT. Amino acid sequence: CASSLWSRSGNTIYF.

V is TRBV9 and J is TRBJ1-3; D is possibly TRBD1 (6 bases). The length of the CDR3 is 18 residues. Looked up from germline, CDR1 is SGDLS and CDR2 is YYNGEE. Trimming left V 1 base short and J 3 bases short, with 20 bases between. The CDR3 DNA reads as TGTGCCAGCAGCGTAAACCCATTACGGGGGGCAAGTGGAAACACCATATATTTT. This gives the protein CASSVNPLRGASGNTIYF. The whole variable domain, filled in from reference TRBV9 and TRBJ1-3, reads DSGVTQTPKHLITATGQRVTLRCSPRSGDLSVYWYQQSLDQGLQFLIQYYNGEERAKGNILERFSAQQFPDLHSELNLSSLELGDSALYFCASSVNPLRGASGNTIYFGEGSWLTVV.

DNA of the CDR3: TGTGCCAGCTCACCCGAGACTAAAATCTACGAGCAGTACTTC. Its translation is CASSPETKIYEQYF. The rearrangement links TRBV18 to TRBJ2-7, with TRBD2 as a possible D gene (5 bases). V lost 3 bases, J lost 3 bases, and 12 bases lay in between. Per germline, CDR1 KGHSH and CDR2 LQKENI. The CDR3 is 14 residues long.

The gene calls are TRBV18 and TRBJ2-6; TRBD2 matches 9 bases. CDR1 and CDR2 from the germline V gene are KGHSH and LQKENI. The length of the CDR3 is 18 residues. Losses at the gene ends were 3 bases for V and 0 bases for J; bases not matched to a gene: 6. The CDR3 loop reads CASSPPGGGASGANVLTF. CDR3 bases: TGTGCCAGCTCACCGCCTGGCGGGGGGGCCTCTGGGGCCAACGTCCTGACTTTC.

The gene calls are TRBV5-5 and TRBJ1-2; D is uncertain. The CDR3 length is 13 residues. Germline assignment: CDR1 SGHKS and CDR2 YYEKEE (reference sequence). V was trimmed by 4 bases and J by 4 bases, leaving 11 bases between them. DNA for the CDR3: TGTGCCAGCAGCACCGACGGGTCCTATGGCTACACCTTC. Residues: CASSTDGSYGYTF.

The chain carries TRBV11-2 and TRBJ1-2; TRBD1 matches 7 bases. CDR3 size: 14 residues. After removal of 5 bases from V and 2 bases from J, the junction contained 5 bases not matched to a gene. Germline CDR1 is SGHAT and CDR2 is FQNNGV. CDR3: CASSPSGGNYGYTF. CDR3 coding DNA: TGTGCCAGCAGCCCGTCAGGGGGAAACTATGGCTACACCTTC.

This clone appeared a single time. This rearrangement joins TRBV28 to TRBJ2-3; TRBD2 matches 7 bases. This CDR3 is 15 amino acids long. Trimming took 10 bases from V and 1 from J; bases not matched to a gene: 11. Germline CDR1 MDHEN, CDR2 SYDVKM. The CDR3 spells CATRNKSGGTDTQYF. CDR3 nucleotides: TGTGCCACCCGAAATAAAAGCGGGGGCACAGATACGCAGTATTTT.

This clone came up once. V usage is TRBV29-1 and J usage is TRBJ1-1, with TRBD1 matching over 8 bases. The CDR3 runs 14 residues. CDR1 and CDR2 from the germline V gene are SQVTM and ANQGSEA. V gave up 5 bases and J gave up 4 bases; unmatched junction bases: 9. The CDR3 DNA reads TGCAGCGTTCCCGGACAGGGAGGGCCCACTGAAGCTTTCTTT. This encodes CSVPGQGGPTEAFF.

CDR3 bases: TGTGCCAGCAGTGAGTTAGGGACTAACACTGAAGCTTTCTTT. This gives the protein CASSELGTNTEAFF. This sequence joins TRBV6-5 and TRBJ1-1, with TRBD1 as a possible D gene (5 bases). Between the trimmed V and J ends, which lost 5 bases and 2 bases, there was a span of 12 bases. CDR3 length: 14 amino acids. The germline V gene has CDR1 MNHEY and CDR2 SVGAGI.

The V call is TRBV6-6, the J call TRBJ1-5; D gene ambiguous. V lost 4 bases and J lost 5, with 12 bases in between. The CDR3 extends over 14 amino acids. Germline CDR1 MNHNY, CDR2 SVGAGI (reference sequence). CDR3 residues: CASSSTLADQPQHF. Written as DNA, the CDR3 is TGTGCCAGCAGTTCTACCCTCGCGGATCAGCCCCAGCATTTT.

V usage is TRBV4-1 and J usage is TRBJ2-5; no definite D call. This CDR3 has 13 residues. V lost 1 base to trimming and J lost 9 bases, with 12 bases between them. Germline CDR1 MGHRA, CDR2 YSYEKL. The CDR3 DNA sequence: TGCGCCAGCAGCCAAGGGGTGGGTTTGGCCCAGTACTTC. Residues: CASSQGVGLAQYF.